The 25 T cell receptor beta chains in this list originate from one sample, sequenced in a study of blood T cell repertoires in COVID-19. Some clones are missing from TCRdb's copy, which holds only in-frame ones; the method was immunoSEQ multiplex PCR. The table shows more than 250,000 clones, with about 91% occurring only once. The sequencing sample was made of PBMCs or T cells enriched from blood (not recorded which). Source of these receptors: a woman in her 40s with acute COVID-19.

This chain uses TRBV11-2 with TRBJ2-1; D is possibly TRBD1 (6 bases). Germline CDR1 and CDR2: SGHAT and FQNNGV. This CDR3 contains 14 residues. V lost 4 bases and J lost 1, with 8 bases in between. CDR3 loop: CASSSQGSYNEQFF. DNA for the CDR3: TGTGCCAGCAGCTCACAGGGTTCCTACAATGAGCAGTTCTTC.

The CDR3 sequence is CASKLEGGSDTGELFF. CDR3 nucleotides: TGTGCCAGCAAACTAGAGGGCGGGAGCGACACCGGGGAGCTGTTTTTT. V and J are TRBV6-4 and TRBJ2-2; 7 nucleotides match TRBD2. The J segment lost 3 bases and the V segment lost 7 bases, leaving 11 bases of the junction unmatched. The CDR3 is 16 amino acids. Germline V gives CDR1 MRHNA, CDR2 SNTAGT.

The V and J genes are TRBV11-3 and TRBJ1-1; D is possibly TRBD1 (6 bases). This CDR3 contains 14 residues. Between the trimmed V and J ends, which lost 0 bases and 9 bases, there was a span of 14 bases. The germline V gene has CDR1 SGHNT and CDR2 YENEEA. For the CDR3, the DNA is TGTGCCAGCAGCTTAGAGGGGGCTAACAGAAAAGCTTTCTTT. As protein: CASSLEGANRKAFF.

The chain is built from TRBV14 and TRBJ2-7; tentative D call: TRBD1 (6 bases). The germline V and J ends were trimmed by 5 bases and 2 bases, with 13 bases remaining between them. Per germline, CDR1 SGHDN and CDR2 FVKESK. The CDR3 is 14 residues long. CDR3 loop: CASSAPTGTYEQYF. In nucleotides, the CDR3 is TGTGCCAGCAGCGCTCCAACAGGGACCTACGAGCAGTACTTC.

This clone turned up a few times. The genes are TRBV7-6 and TRBJ1-2; D is uncertain. Germline CDR1 is SGHVS and CDR2 is FNYEAQ. The ends were cut back, 5 bases at V and 4 bases at J, with 14 bases in the middle. This CDR3 comprises 14 residues. This CDR3 is CASSKDWVAYGYTF. In nucleotides, the CDR3 is TGTGCCAGCAGCAAAGATTGGGTAGCCTATGGCTACACCTTC. Combining the CDR3 with reference TRBV7-6 and TRBJ1-2 gives the whole variable domain GAGVSQSPRYKVTKRGQDVALRCDPISGHVSLYWYRQALGQGPEFLTYFNYEAQQDKSGLPNDRFSAERPEGSISTLTIQRTEQRDSAMYRCASSKDWVAYGYTFGSGTRLTVV.

This sequence joins TRBV5-5 and TRBJ1-1, with 9 positions matching TRBD1. The germline gives CDR1 SGHKS, CDR2 YYEKEE (reference sequence). With 3 bases clipped from V and 4 bases from J, the junction kept 4 bases outside the gene matches. The CDR3 sequence is 14 residues long. CDR3 sequence reads: CASSSQGAGTEAFF. Here the CDR3 DNA reads TGTGCCAGCAGCTCACAGGGGGCCGGCACTGAAGCTTTCTTT.

This clone came up once. The genes are TRBV27 and TRBJ2-5, with a possible D match to TRBD2 (5 bases). CDR3 size: 15 residues. CDR1 is MNHEY and CDR2 is SMNVEV in the germline V gene (reference sequence). The ends were cut back, 6 bases at V and 4 bases at J, with 18 bases in the middle. The CDR3 region is CASRKNREPGETQYF. CDR3 sequence (DNA): TGTGCCAGCAGAAAAAACCGGGAACCGGGAGAGACCCAGTACTTC.

This rearrangement joins TRBV28 to TRBJ2-5; D may be TRBD2 (5 bases). Germline loops: CDR1 MDHEN, CDR2 SYDVKM. V was trimmed by 1 base and J by 4 bases, leaving 10 bases between them. The CDR3 is made up of 14 amino acids. CDR3 bases: TGTGCCAGCAGTTTATCCCTAGGAGGAGAGACCCAGTACTTC. It encodes CASSLSLGGETQYF.

This clone was seen only a few times. This chain connects TRBV7-2 to TRBJ2-5; 14 positions agree with TRBD2. The CDR3 contains 16 residues. Germline-derived CDR1 and CDR2 are SGHTA and FQGNSA. V trimming: 2 bases; J trimming: 5 bases; junction bases outside the gene matches: 4. CDR3 residues: CASSLLGTSGSETQYF. As DNA, the CDR3 is TGTGCCAGCAGCTTATTAGGGACTAGCGGGAGTGAGACCCAGTACTTC.

This clone has only one observation. The chain combines TRBV7-8 with TRBJ1-5; 8 bases align to TRBD1. Germline CDR1 is SGHVS and CDR2 is FQNEAQ. J lost 5 bases, V lost 5 bases, and 11 bases had no gene match. The CDR3 has 16 residues. The CDR3 sequence: CASSTDRTGRYQPQHF. CDR3 in DNA: TGTGCCAGCAGCACCGACCGGACAGGGCGGTATCAGCCCCAGCATTTT.

The V call is TRBV7-9, the J call TRBJ1-1; maybe TRBD1 (5 bases). Germline V CDR1 and CDR2: SEHNR, FQNEAQ (reference sequence). The CDR3 extends over 13 amino acids. V shed 7 bases and J shed 4 bases, with 13 bases lying between them. The CDR3 DNA is TGTGCCAGCATCCCGTCGGGGGGCACTGAAGCTTTCTTT. It yields the protein CASIPSGGTEAFF.

The gene calls are TRBV2 and TRBJ2-7; 8 bases align to TRBD2. The ends lost 8 bases at V and 3 bases at J; junction bases unmatched: 3. Germline CDR1 SNHLY, CDR2 FYNNEI. The CDR3 is 12 residues long. The CDR3 DNA reads TGTGCCAGCTTGCGGGAGGTCTACGAGCAGTACTTC. This encodes CASLREVYEQYF.

This chain links TRBV19 with TRBJ2-3, with 12 bases that match TRBD2. Germline CDR1 is LNHDA and CDR2 is SQIVND (reference sequence). The CDR3 sequence is 24 residues long. Germline trimming cut 4 bases from V and 2 bases from J; bases unmatched to any gene: 28. CDR3 sequence: CASSTQTEGLTSGRRPVNTDTQYF. The DNA of the CDR3 is TGTGCCAGTAGTACGCAAACCGAAGGGCTGACTAGCGGGAGACGCCCTGTTAACACAGATACGCAGTATTTT.

The chain combines TRBV5-1 with TRBJ1-1; D unresolved. Trimming removed 4 bases from V and 0 bases from J, with 13 bases in between. The CDR3 covers 15 residues. Germline CDR1 is SGHRS and CDR2 is YFSETQ. CDR3 residues: CASSMQTALNTEAFF. For the CDR3, the DNA is TGCGCCAGCAGCATGCAAACAGCTCTGAACACTGAAGCTTTCTTT.

This sequence joins TRBV12-3 or TRBV12-4 and TRBJ2-5, with 11 bases aligning to TRBD2. The trim removed 6 bases at V and 14 bases at J, leaving 8 bases unmatched. The CDR3 loop spans 12 amino acids. The CDR3 nucleotides are TGTGCCAGCAGCTCTGGGGGGACTAGCGGTTACTTC. It yields the protein CASSSGGTSGYF.

The gene calls are TRBV21-1 and TRBJ2-1; the DNA was not used to check the table's D call, TRBD2. TRBV21-1 is a recognized pseudogene. The CDR3 runs to 17 residues. CDR3 bases: TGTGCCAGCAGCAAGAAGGCTAGCGGGAGCTCCTACAATGAGCAGTTCTTC. Translating gives CASSKKASGSSYNEQFF.

V and J are TRBV19 and TRBJ2-1; D possibly corresponds to TRBD1 (6 bases). The CDR3 contains 13 residues. Trimming cost V 5 bases and J 9 bases, with 14 bases left between them. The germline gives CDR1 LNHDA, CDR2 SQIVND (reference sequence). CDR3 nucleotides: TGTGCCAGTAGTGTTACAGGGAAACGTGAGCAGTTCTTC. This sequence encodes CASSVTGKREQFF.

The chain joins TRBV7-8 to TRBJ1-4; TRBD1 agrees at 9 bases. Losses at the gene ends were 6 bases for V and 8 bases for J; bases not matched to a gene: 4. The CDR3 length is 13 residues. Germline assignment: CDR1 SGHVS and CDR2 FQNEAQ. DNA for the CDR3: TGTGCCAGCAGTCGGGACAGGGACGAAAAACTGTTTTTT. This encodes CASSRDRDEKLFF.

The chain has TRBV12-3 or TRBV12-4 and TRBJ1-4; D unclear. Trimming left V 0 bases short and J 6 bases short, with 5 bases between. This CDR3 spans 13 amino acids. The CDR3 DNA reads as TGTGCCAGCAGTTTAGCCCCGGATGAAAAACTGTTTTTT. It yields the protein CASSLAPDEKLFF.

The gene calls are TRBV7-2 and TRBJ2-3, with D tentatively TRBD2 (5 bases). The V gene lost 4 bases and the J gene lost 6 bases, with 14 bases spanning the gap. The CDR3 length is 14 residues. Looked up from germline, CDR1 is SGHTA and CDR2 is FQGNSA. CDR3 in DNA: TGTGCCAGCAGCTCCAGACTACTGCTCGATACGCAGTATTTT. Protein sequence: CASSSRLLLDTQYF. The full variable domain, rest sourced from reference TRBV7-2 and TRBJ2-3, is GAGVSQSPSNKVTEKGKDVELRCDPISGHTALYWYRQSLGQGLEFLIYFQGNSAPDKSGLPSDRFSAERTGGSVSTLTIQRTQQEDSAVYLCASSSRLLLDTQYFGPGTRLTVL.

V is TRBV5-1 and J is TRBJ1-5; D might be TRBD1 (6 bases). This CDR3 has 14 residues. Germline CDR1 is SGHRS and CDR2 is YFSETQ. V lost 4 bases and J lost 6, with 14 bases in between. The CDR3 sequence: CASSTGQPGQPQHF. The CDR3 coding sequence is TGCGCCAGCAGCACTGGACAGCCGGGTCAGCCCCAGCATTTT.

This clone was picked up one time. The V gene is TRBV5-6, the J gene TRBJ2-2, with D tentatively TRBD1 (6 bases). V was trimmed by 1 base and J by 2 bases, leaving 12 bases between them. The CDR3 consists of 16 residues. The V gene's germline CDR1 is SGHDT and CDR2 YYEEEE. CDR3 nucleotide sequence: TGTGCCAGCAGCTTGATTGGCAGGGGAAACACCGGGGAGCTGTTTTTT. It translates to CASSLIGRGNTGELFF.

The chain carries TRBV7-9 and TRBJ2-7; 9 positions agree with TRBD1. Trimming removed 4 bases from V and 0 bases from J; junction bases left unmatched: 4. Looked up from germline, CDR1 is SEHNR and CDR2 is FQNEAQ (reference sequence). This CDR3 has 15 amino acids. For the CDR3, the DNA is TGTGCCAGCAGCTCCGGGGACAGGGCCTCCTACGAGCAGTACTTC. It is translated as CASSSGDRASYEQYF.

This chain connects TRBV7-6 to TRBJ1-2; D call uncertain. Germline V gene sequence: CDR1 SGHVS, CDR2 FNYEAQ. The germline V and J ends were trimmed by 5 bases and 7 bases, with 20 bases remaining between them. The CDR3 consists of 15 residues. Here the CDR3 DNA reads TGTGCCAGCAGCCCCGCTGAGGCGGCATGGAGTGGCTACACCTTC. Encoded protein: CASSPAEAAWSGYTF.

The rearrangement links TRBV21-1 to TRBJ2-1; the table's TRBD1 call for D was not verified on the DNA. TRBV21-1 is a recognized pseudogene. This CDR3 contains 17 residues. The CDR3 DNA sequence: TGTGCCAGCAGCAAAGCGGGGGCTGTAAGCTCCTACAATGAGCAGTTCTTC. Protein: CASSKAGAVSSYNEQFF.